This T cell receptor (beta chain) appears in the sequencing data of a study of early T cells in non-severe SARS-CoV-2 infection. Germline V gene lookup returns CDR1 LNHDA and CDR2 SQIVND (reference sequence). Trimming took 8 bases from V and 3 from J; bases not matched to a gene: 4. The CDR3 totals 13 residues. TCRdb re-derived calls from the 5' RACE reads in MiXCR, one entry per CDR3 protein. The data show about 89,000 distinct CDR3 sequences, approximately 14% seen once. The specimen sequenced was whole blood. The chain employs TRBV19 and TRBJ1-2, with 9 bases fitting TRBD1. The clonotype originates from an adult who was a healthcare worker with PCR-confirmed SARS-CoV-2 infection or an uninfected control (not recorded which). The CDR3 DNA is TGTGCCAGTTACAGGACAGGGGACTATGGCTACACCTTC. It codes for CASYRTGDYGYTF.